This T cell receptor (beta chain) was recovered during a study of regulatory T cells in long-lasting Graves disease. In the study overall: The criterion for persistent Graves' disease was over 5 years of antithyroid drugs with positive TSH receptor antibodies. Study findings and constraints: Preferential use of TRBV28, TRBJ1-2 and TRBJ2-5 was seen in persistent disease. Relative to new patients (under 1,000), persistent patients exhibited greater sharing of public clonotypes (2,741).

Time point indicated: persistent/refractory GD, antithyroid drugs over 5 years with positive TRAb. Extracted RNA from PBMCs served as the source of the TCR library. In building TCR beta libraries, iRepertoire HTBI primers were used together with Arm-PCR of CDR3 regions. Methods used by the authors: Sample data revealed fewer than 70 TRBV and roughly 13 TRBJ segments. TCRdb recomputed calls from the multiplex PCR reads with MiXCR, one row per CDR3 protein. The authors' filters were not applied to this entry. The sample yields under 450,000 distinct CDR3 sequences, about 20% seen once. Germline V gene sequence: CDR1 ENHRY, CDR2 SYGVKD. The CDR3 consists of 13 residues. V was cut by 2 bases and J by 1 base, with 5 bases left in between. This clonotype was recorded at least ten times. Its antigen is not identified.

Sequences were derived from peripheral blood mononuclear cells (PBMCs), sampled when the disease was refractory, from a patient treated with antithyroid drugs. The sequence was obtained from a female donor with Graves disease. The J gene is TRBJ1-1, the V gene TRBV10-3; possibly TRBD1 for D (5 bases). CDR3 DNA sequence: TGTGCCATCAGTGAGACAGGGAACACTGAAGCTTTCTTT. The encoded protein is CAISETGNTEAFF.